This T cell receptor beta chain comes out of a study of CD4 T cells in relation to SARS-CoV-2 and coronaviruses. Unexposed donor CD4+ T cells date from about 2011-2018, before the COVID-19 pandemic. The cells were cultured for 9 to 11 days before CD4+ T cells were isolated. Unexposed-donor CD4+ T cells were probed with SARS-CoV-2 S/N and four cold-coronavirus spikes, cells permitting. Study results and caveats: No crossreactivity against non-spike viral proteins was tested here.

For this clone: Its antigen is undetermined.

Measured with immunoSEQ multiplex PCR; TCRdb has only the in-frame clones, and not every one. The table includes under 30,000 clones, roughly four fifths detected once. Germline CDR1 MNHEY, CDR2 SMNVEV (reference sequence). Trimming left V 2 bases short and J 6 bases short, with 3 bases between. CDR3 length: 11 residues. Sequenced: CD4+ T cells from PBMCs, cultured in vitro. The gene calls are TRBV27 and TRBJ2-3; D call uncertain. The receptor's source is a human donor in good health. CDR3 DNA sequence: TGTGCCAGCAGTTTAAGGGATACGCAGTATTTT. This translates into CASSLRDTQYF.